The text below deals with one TCR beta chain. The V gene end was trimmed by 5 bases and the J gene end by 11 bases; junction bases not matched to a gene: 15. CDR1 and CDR2 from the germline V gene are SNHLY and FYNNEI. The CDR3 is 15 residues long. This record belongs to a study of blood T cell repertoires in COVID-19. Using immunoSEQ multiplex PCR, the repertoire was profiled, and TCRdb retains in-frame clones only, with some absent. Of 270,000 or so clones in the sample, around 88% are singletons; the top ten hold around 1.2%. The receptor was derived from a woman between 40 and 55 years old with acute COVID-19. The sample taken for sequencing was PBMCs or T cells enriched from blood (not recorded which). This rearrangement joins TRBV2 to TRBJ1-3; 7 nucleotides match TRBD1. The CDR3, as DNA: TGTGCCAGCAGTCGGGACAGAGCCTCGTTCAGCGCCATATATTTT. Its translation: CASSRDRASFSAIYF. Variable domain in full (rest from reference TRBV2 and TRBJ1-3): EPEVTQTPSHQVTQMGQEVILRCVPISNHLYFYWYRQILGQKVEFLVSFYNNEISEKSEIFDDQFSVERPDGSNFTLKIRSTKLEDSAMYFCASSRDRASFSAIYFGEGSWLTVV.